This T cell receptor beta chain derives from a study of shared clonotypes between healthy human individuals. A word on this clone: Its target is not known. The sample holds other DNA sequences that translate to the same CDR3.

For each subset, genomic DNA was distributed in equal portions over several immunoSEQ plates. Each replicate PCR on the sorted subsets used approximately 180 ng DNA (roughly 27,000 T cell genomes). The assay was immunoSEQ multiplex PCR, and TCRdb's table has in-frame clones only and misses some. This table has more than 2 million clones, approximately 94% appearing once. CDR1 and CDR2 from the germline V gene are MNHEY and SVGAGI. The germline V and J ends were trimmed by 0 bases and 0 bases, with 8 bases remaining between them. The CDR3 sequence is 16 residues long. Overall study findings and caveats: In general, naive subsets displayed greater estimated richness than memory subsets did. Clonotypes that were shared across a handful of donors made up roughly 5% of naive CD4 clonotypes.

Selected positively for CCR7 and CD45RO-negative, naive CD8 cells excluded terminally differentiated effector memory CD45RA+ cells. This chain joins TRBV6-5 and TRBJ1-4; a weak D match, TRBD1 (5 bases). The sample taken for sequencing was naive CD8+ T cells sorted from blood. This sequence originates from a man between 18 and 29 years old in good health. The CDR3 nucleotides are TGTGCCAGCAGTTACTCCCGGGGCACAACTAATGAAAAACTGTTTTTT. It yields the protein CASSYSRGTTNEKLFF.